This section outlines one TCR beta chain sequence together with its context. Its antigen is still unknown. These data originate in a study of beta chain features in type 1 diabetes. Study overall: All samples together contributed around 100,000,000 sorted cells for examination.

Study outcomes and limitations: Among all four CD4+ subsets, Type 1 diabetes patients had TCRB CDR3s that were moderately but significantly shorter.

Germline assignment: CDR1 SEHNR and CDR2 FQNEAQ (reference sequence). The germline V and J ends were trimmed by 0 bases and 0 bases, with 8 bases remaining between them. CDR3 size: 15 residues. Investigators reverse transcribed all isolated RNA, so they sequenced expressed TCRB transcripts. Average reads for naive, central memory and regulatory T cell samples were about 3.7 million. TCRdb's copy holds only in-frame clones and misses some; the assay was immunoSEQ multiplex PCR. This table holds about 180,000 clones, about 8% found once. The sequence was collected from a woman aged 40 to 50 with type 1 diabetes. The chain combines TRBV7-9 with TRBJ1-1; D ambiguous. Sequenced material: central memory CD4+ T cells from blood. The CDR3 DNA is TGTGCCAGCAGCTTAGCCCGGGGAATGAACACTGAAGCTTTCTTT. Amino acids: CASSLARGMNTEAFF.